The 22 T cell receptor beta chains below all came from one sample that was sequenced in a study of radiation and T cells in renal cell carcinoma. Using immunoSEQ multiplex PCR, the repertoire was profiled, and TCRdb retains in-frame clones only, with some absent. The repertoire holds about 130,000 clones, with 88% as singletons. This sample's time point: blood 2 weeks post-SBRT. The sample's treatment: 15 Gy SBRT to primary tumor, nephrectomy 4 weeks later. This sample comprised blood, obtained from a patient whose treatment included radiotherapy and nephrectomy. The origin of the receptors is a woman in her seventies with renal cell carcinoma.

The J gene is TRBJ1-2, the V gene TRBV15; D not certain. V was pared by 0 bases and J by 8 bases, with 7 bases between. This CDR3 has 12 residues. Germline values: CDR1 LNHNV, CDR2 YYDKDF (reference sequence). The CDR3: CATSRDKIGYTF. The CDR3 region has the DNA TGTGCCACCAGCAGAGATAAGATCGGCTACACCTTC.

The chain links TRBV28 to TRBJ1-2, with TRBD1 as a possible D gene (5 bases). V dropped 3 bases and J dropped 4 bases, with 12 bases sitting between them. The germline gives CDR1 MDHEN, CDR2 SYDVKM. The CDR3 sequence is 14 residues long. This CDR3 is CASSLLRGTYGYTF. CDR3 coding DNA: TGTGCCAGCAGTTTGTTGCGGGGGACCTATGGCTACACCTTC.

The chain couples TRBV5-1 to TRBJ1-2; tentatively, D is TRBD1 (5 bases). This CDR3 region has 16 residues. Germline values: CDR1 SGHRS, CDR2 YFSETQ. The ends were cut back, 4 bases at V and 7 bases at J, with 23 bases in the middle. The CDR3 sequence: CASSPIMTATGGGYTF. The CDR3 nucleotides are TGCGCCAGCAGCCCGATAATGACAGCAACTGGCGGTGGCTACACCTTC.

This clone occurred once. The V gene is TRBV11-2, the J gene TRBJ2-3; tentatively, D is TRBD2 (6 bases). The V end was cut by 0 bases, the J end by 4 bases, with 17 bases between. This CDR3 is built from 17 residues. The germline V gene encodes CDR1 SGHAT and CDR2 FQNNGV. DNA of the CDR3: TGTGCCAGCAGCTTAGATTGGCCAGGGACTCTGTCAGATACGCAGTATTTT. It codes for CASSLDWPGTLSDTQYF.

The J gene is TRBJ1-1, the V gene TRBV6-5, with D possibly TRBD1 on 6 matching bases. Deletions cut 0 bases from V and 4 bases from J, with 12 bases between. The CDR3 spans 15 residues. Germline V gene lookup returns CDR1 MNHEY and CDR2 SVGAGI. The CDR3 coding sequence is TGTGCCAGCAGTTACTCACAGGGTCGGGGCACTGAAGCTTTCTTT. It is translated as CASSYSQGRGTEAFF.

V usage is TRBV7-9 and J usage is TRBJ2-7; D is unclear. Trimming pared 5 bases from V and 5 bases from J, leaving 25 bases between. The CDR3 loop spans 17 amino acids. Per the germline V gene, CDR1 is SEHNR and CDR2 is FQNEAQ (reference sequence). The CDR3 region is CASSPKERIAAWDEQYF. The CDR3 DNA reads TGTGCCAGCAGCCCAAAGGAGAGGATTGCGGCTTGGGACGAGCAGTACTTC.

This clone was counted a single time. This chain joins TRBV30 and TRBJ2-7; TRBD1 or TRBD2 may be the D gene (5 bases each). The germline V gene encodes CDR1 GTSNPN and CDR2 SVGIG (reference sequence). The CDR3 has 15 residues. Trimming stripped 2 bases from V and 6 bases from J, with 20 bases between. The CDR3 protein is CAWSTASGGFGEQYF. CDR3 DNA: TGTGCCTGGAGTACGGCTAGTGGGGGATTCGGCGAGCAGTACTTC. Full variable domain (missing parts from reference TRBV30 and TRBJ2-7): SQTIHQWPATLVQPVGSPLSLECTVEGTSNPNLYWYRQAAGRGLQLLFYSVGIGQISSEVPQNLSASRPQDRQFILSSKKLLLSDSGFYLCAWSTASGGFGEQYFGPGTRLTVT.

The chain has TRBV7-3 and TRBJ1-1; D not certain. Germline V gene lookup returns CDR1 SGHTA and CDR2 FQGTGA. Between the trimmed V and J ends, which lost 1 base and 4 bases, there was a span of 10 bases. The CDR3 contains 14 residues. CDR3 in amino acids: CASSLKPGATEAFF. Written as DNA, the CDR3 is TGTGCCAGCAGCTTAAAGCCTGGTGCCACTGAAGCTTTCTTT.

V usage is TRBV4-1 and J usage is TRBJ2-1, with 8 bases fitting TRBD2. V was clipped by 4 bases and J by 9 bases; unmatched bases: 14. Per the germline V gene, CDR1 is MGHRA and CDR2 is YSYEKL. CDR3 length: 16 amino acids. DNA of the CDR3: TGCGCCAGCAGCCCCCTGGGCGGGGGGCCTGCGGGTGAGCAGTTCTTC. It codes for CASSPLGGGPAGEQFF.

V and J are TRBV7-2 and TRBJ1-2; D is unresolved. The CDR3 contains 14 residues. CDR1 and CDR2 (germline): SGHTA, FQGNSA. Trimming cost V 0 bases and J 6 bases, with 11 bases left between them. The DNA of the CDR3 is TGTGCCAGCAGCTTAGCCGGGGTAGCTAATGGCTACACCTTC. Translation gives CASSLAGVANGYTF. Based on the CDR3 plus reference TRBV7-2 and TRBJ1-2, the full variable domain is GAGVSQSPSNKVTEKGKDVELRCDPISGHTALYWYRQSLGQGLEFLIYFQGNSAPDKSGLPSDRFSAERTGGSVSTLTIQRTQQEDSAVYLCASSLAGVANGYTFGSGTRLTVV.

For the CDR3, the DNA is TGTGCCAGCAGCGCAGACCCCGCCAAAAACATTCAGTACTTC. It specifies CASSADPAKNIQYF. The chain has TRBV5-4 and TRBJ2-4, with D uncertain. CDR1 is SGHNT, CDR2 YYREEE, per germline (reference sequence). V lost 4 bases, J lost 1 base, and 9 bases lay in between. The CDR3 loop spans 14 amino acids.

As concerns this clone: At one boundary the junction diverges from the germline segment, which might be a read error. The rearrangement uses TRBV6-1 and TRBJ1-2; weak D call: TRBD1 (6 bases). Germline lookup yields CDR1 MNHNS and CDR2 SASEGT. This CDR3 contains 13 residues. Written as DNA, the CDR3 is TGTGCCAGCAGAGAAGGGGGAACGAGTGGCTACACCTTC. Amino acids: CASREGGTSGYTF.

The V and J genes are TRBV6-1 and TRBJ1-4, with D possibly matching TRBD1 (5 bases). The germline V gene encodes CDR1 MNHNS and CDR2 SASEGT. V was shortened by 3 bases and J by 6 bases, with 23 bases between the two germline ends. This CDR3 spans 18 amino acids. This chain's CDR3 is CASSEGDFSWTGDEKLFF. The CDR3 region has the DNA TGTGCCAGCAGTGAGGGGGATTTCTCTTGGACGGGGGATGAAAAACTGTTTTTT.

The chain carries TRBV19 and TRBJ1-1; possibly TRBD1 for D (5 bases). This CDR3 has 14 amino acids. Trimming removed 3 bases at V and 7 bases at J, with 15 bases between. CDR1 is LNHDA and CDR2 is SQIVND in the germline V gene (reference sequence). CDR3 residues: CASSILSGSGEAFF. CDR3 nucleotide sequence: TGTGCCAGTAGTATTCTATCAGGGTCCGGTGAAGCTTTCTTT. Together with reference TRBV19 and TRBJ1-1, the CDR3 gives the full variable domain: DGGITQSPKYLFRKEGQNVTLSCEQNLNHDAMYWYRQDPGQGLRLIYYSQIVNDFQKGDIAEGYSVSREKKESFPLTVTSAQKNPTAFYLCASSILSGSGEAFFGQGTRLTVV.

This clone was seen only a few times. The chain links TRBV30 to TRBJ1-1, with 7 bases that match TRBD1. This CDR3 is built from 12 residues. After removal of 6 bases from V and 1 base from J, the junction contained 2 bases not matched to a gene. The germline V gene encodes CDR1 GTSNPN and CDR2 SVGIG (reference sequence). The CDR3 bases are TGTGCCTGTAGGACAGGGAACACTGAAGCTTTCTTT. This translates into CACRTGNTEAFF.

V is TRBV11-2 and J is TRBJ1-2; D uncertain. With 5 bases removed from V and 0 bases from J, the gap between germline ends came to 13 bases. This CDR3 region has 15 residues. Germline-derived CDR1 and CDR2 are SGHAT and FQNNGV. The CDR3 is CASSPGSRTNYGYTF. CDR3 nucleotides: TGTGCCAGCAGCCCGGGATCTCGGACTAACTATGGCTACACCTTC.

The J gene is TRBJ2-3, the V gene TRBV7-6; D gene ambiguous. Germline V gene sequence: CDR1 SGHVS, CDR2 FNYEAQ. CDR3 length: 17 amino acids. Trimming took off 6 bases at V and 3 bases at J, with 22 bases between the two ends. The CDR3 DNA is TGTGCCAGCAGACCTAAACCGGGCCTCGGAGTGACAGATACGCAGTATTTT. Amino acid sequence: CASRPKPGLGVTDTQYF.

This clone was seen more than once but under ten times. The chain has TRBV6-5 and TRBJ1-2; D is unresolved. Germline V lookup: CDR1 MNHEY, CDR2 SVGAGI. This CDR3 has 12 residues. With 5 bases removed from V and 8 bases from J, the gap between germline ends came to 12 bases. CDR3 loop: CASSDPRRGYTF. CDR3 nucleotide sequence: TGTGCCAGCAGTGACCCTCGGCGAGGCTACACCTTC.

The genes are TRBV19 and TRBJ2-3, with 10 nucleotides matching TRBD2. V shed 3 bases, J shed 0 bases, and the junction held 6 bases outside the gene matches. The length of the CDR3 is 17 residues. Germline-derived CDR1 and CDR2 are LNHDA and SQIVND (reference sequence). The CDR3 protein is CASSIALAGGSTDTQYF. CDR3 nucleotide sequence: TGTGCCAGTAGTATTGCCTTAGCGGGGGGTAGCACAGATACGCAGTATTTT.

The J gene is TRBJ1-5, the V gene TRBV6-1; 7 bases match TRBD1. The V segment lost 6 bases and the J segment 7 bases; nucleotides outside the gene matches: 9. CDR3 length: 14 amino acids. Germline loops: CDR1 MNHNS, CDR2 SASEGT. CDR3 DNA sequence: TGTGCCAGCAGCCCAGGGGGGGGAGGGCAGCCCCAGCATTTT. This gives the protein CASSPGGGGQPQHF.

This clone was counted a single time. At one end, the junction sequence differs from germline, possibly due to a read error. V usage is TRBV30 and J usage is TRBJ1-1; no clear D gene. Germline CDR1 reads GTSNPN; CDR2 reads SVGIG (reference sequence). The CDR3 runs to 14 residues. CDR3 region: CAWIASFMNAEAFF. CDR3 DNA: TGTGCCTGGATTGCCAGCTTTATGAACGCTGAAGCTTTCTTT.

The CDR3 coding sequence is TGTGCCAGCAGCTTAGGGACAGGAAGGGTCGGCTACACCTTC. Translated, it gives CASSLGTGRVGYTF. The rearrangement joins TRBV7-9 to TRBJ1-2; 7 bases are shared with TRBD1. Germline trimming cut 1 base from V and 8 bases from J; bases unmatched to any gene: 7. The CDR3 contains 14 residues. The germline V gene encodes CDR1 SEHNR and CDR2 FQNEAQ (reference sequence).